This TCR beta chain was captured in a study of response to subunit inactivated influenza vaccine. Note on this clonotype: Its cognate antigen is unknown.

The CDR3 is 12 amino acids. Between the trimmed V and J ends, which lost 2 bases and 5 bases, there was a span of 6 bases. The study's findings and limits: The study's authors posited that every seasonal influenza vaccination enlists few new T cells.

Each CDR3 protein is one row after TCRdb ran MiXCR on the RT-PCR reads. Altogether more than 700,000 distinct CDR3 sequences are present, over 20% being singletons, with the ten largest covering more than 8.5%. The chain employs TRBV12-3 or TRBV12-4 and TRBJ2-5, with unresolved D. The starting material was PBMCs from blood, obtained around 5 days after vaccination. This clonotype was sampled from a man aged 50 to 60 who received an inactivated influenza vaccine. CDR3 nucleotides: TGTGCCAGCAGTTTACGGTACGAGACCCAGTACTTC. It yields the protein CASSLRYETQYF.